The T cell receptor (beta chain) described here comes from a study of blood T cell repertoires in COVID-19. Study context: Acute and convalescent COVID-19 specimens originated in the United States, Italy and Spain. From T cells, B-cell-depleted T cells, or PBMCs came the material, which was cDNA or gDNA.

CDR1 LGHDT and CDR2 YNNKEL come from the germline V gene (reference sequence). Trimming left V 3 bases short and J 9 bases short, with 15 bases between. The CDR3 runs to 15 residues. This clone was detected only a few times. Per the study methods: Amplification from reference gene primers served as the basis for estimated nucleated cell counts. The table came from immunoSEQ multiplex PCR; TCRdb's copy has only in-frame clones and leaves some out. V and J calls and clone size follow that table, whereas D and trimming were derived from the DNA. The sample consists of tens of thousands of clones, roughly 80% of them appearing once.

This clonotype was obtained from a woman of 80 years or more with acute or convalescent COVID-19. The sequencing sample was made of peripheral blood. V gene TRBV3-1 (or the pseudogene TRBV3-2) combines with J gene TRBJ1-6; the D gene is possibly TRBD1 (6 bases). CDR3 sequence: CASSQNTGRVSPLHF. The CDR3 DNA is TGTGCCAGCAGCCAGAATACAGGGCGGGTTTCACCCCTCCACTTT.